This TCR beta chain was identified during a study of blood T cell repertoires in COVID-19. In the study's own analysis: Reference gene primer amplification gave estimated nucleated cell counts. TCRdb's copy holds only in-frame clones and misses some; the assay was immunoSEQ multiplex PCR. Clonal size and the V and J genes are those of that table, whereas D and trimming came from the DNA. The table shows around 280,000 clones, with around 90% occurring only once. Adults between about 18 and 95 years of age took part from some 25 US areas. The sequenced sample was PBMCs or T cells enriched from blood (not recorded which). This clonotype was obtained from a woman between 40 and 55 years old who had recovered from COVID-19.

CDR3: CASSFGGGFTTTQPQHF. The CDR3 region has the DNA TGTGCCAGCAGTTTCGGGGGGGGGTTCACCACCACTCAGCCCCAGCATTTT. The V and J genes are TRBV28 and TRBJ1-5; possible D gene TRBD1, 5 bases. The CDR3 totals 17 residues. Germline assignment: CDR1 MDHEN and CDR2 SYDVKM. The ends were cut back, 3 bases at V and 6 bases at J, with 21 bases in the middle. The complete variable domain, with remaining parts taken from reference TRBV28 and TRBJ1-5, reads DVKVTQSSRYLVKRTGEKVFLECVQDMDHENMFWYRQDPGLGLRLIYFSYDVKMKEKGDIPEGYSVSREKKERFSLILESASTNQTSMYLCASSFGGGFTTTQPQHFGDGTRLSIL.